These 25 T cell receptor beta chains originate from one sample sequenced in a study of T cell changes during pregnancy in multiple sclerosis. Sequenced by immunoSEQ multiplex PCR; TCRdb stores in-frame clones only, minus some. Found here are about 80,000 clones, about 91% of them singletons; the top ten hold more than 1.4%. Source: peripheral blood, taken before pregnancy. Receptors were obtained from a female donor with multiple sclerosis, enrolled in a pregnancy study.

Here the CDR3 DNA reads TGTGCCAGCAGGTCATCTTCCCGGCAGCCCCAGCATTTT. Residues: CASRSSSRQPQHF. This sequence joins TRBV27 and TRBJ1-5; D gene unclear. Per germline, CDR1 MNHEY and CDR2 SMNVEV (reference sequence). There are 13 residues in the CDR3. V gave up 6 bases and J gave up 7 bases, with 13 bases separating them.

V is TRBV7-2 and J is TRBJ2-1; D is unclear. CDR1 is SGHTA and CDR2 is FQGNSA in the germline V gene. V lost 5 bases to trimming and J lost 1 base, with 12 bases between them. This CDR3 comprises 15 residues. The CDR3 loop is CASSLRLESYNEQFF. The DNA of the CDR3 is TGTGCCAGCAGCCTAAGACTGGAATCCTACAATGAGCAGTTCTTC.

This chain joins TRBV10-2 and TRBJ1-5, with D uncertain. This CDR3 has 19 residues. The germline V and J ends were trimmed by 3 bases and 0 bases, with 21 bases remaining between them. CDR1 and CDR2 from the germline V gene are WSHSY and SAAADI. The CDR3 coding sequence is TGCGCCAGCAGTGACCCCTACCTTGCGACGGGATATAGCAATCAGCCCCAGCATTTT. Translated, it gives CASSDPYLATGYSNQPQHF.

The gene calls are TRBV9 and TRBJ2-1, with 11 nucleotides matching TRBD1. There are 15 residues in the CDR3. V gave up 0 bases and J gave up 4 bases; unmatched junction bases: 0. Germline V CDR1 and CDR2: SGDLS, YYNGEE. CDR3 sequence reads: CASSVGDRGYNEQFF. For the CDR3, the DNA is TGTGCCAGCAGCGTAGGGGACAGGGGGTACAATGAGCAGTTCTTC.

V gene TRBV6-1 combines with J gene TRBJ1-5, with unresolved D. Germline CDR1 and CDR2: MNHNS and SASEGT. The CDR3 runs to 15 residues. The V end lost 1 base, the J end lost 4 bases, and 11 bases lay between the germline ends. In nucleotides, the CDR3 is TGTGCCAGCAGTGAAGTACGAGGGCGGAATCAGCCCCAGCATTTT. The encoded protein is CASSEVRGRNQPQHF.

V is TRBV27 and J is TRBJ1-2; no clear D gene. From germline, CDR1 is MNHEY and CDR2 SMNVEV (reference sequence). The V end lost 2 bases, the J end lost 6 bases, and 10 bases lay between the germline ends. This CDR3 has 13 amino acids. CDR3 bases: TGTGCCAGCAGTTTAACGGGAGGTGATGGCTACACCTTC. Its translation: CASSLTGGDGYTF.

The rearrangement joins TRBV6-5 to TRBJ1-1, with 8 positions matching TRBD1. The germline V gene has CDR1 MNHEY and CDR2 SVGAGI. Trimming cost V 0 bases and J 5 bases; bases outside gene matches: 5. The CDR3 runs to 15 residues. Here the CDR3 reads CASSYSLTGGTEAFF. The CDR3 DNA follows: TGTGCCAGCAGTTACTCGTTAACAGGGGGGACTGAAGCTTTCTTT.

The chain joins TRBV5-5 to TRBJ1-1; TRBD1 might be the D (5 bases). Germline V gene lookup returns CDR1 SGHKS and CDR2 YYEKEE (reference sequence). Trimming pared 2 bases from V and 8 bases from J, leaving 13 bases between. The CDR3 totals 13 residues. CDR3: CASSFSSQGEAFF. CDR3 coding DNA: TGTGCCAGCAGCTTCAGCTCTCAGGGAGAAGCTTTCTTT.

The chain employs TRBV5-6 and TRBJ1-6; D unresolved. Between the trimmed V and J ends, which lost 4 bases and 8 bases, there was a span of 16 bases. The germline CDR1 and CDR2 sequences are SGHDT and YYEEEE. This CDR3 has 15 residues. The CDR3 DNA sequence: TGTGCCAGCAGCGACCAAGGGAGGAGAGATTCACCCCTCCACTTT. Protein product: CASSDQGRRDSPLHF.

The chain links TRBV5-8 to TRBJ1-1, with a possible D match to TRBD1 (6 bases). CDR3 size: 15 residues. Germline V gives CDR1 SGHTS, CDR2 YDEGEE. Trimming shortened V by 2 bases and J by 2 bases, and 13 bases separated the two germline ends. Here the CDR3 reads CASSFLLTGNTEAFF. The CDR3 DNA sequence: TGTGCCAGCAGCTTTTTACTGACAGGAAACACTGAAGCTTTCTTT. Filled out from reference TRBV5-8 and TRBJ1-1, the complete variable domain reads EAGVTQSPTHLIKTRGQQATLRCSPISGHTSVYWYQQALGLGLQFLLWYDEGEERNRGNFPPRFSGRQFPNYSSELNVNALELEDSALYLCASSFLLTGNTEAFFGQGTRLTVV.

This chain uses TRBV5-6 with TRBJ2-1, with D tentatively TRBD1 (6 bases). The germline V gene has CDR1 SGHDT and CDR2 YYEEEE. Trimming took off 5 bases at V and 4 bases at J, with 19 bases between the two ends. CDR3 length: 16 residues. The CDR3, as DNA: TGTGCCAGCAGTCCGGACAGAGGAAATATATACAATGAGCAGTTCTTC. Protein product: CASSPDRGNIYNEQFF.

This chain joins TRBV5-1 and TRBJ1-1; 9 nucleotides match TRBD1. The CDR3 extends over 16 amino acids. V lost 0 bases to trimming and J lost 4 bases; unmatched junction nucleotides: 7. From germline, CDR1 is SGHRS and CDR2 YFSETQ. CDR3 in amino acids: CASSLAKGQGITEAFF. CDR3 nucleotides: TGCGCCAGCAGCTTGGCCAAGGGACAGGGTATCACTGAAGCTTTCTTT.

The J gene is TRBJ2-7, the V gene TRBV6-4, with a possible D match to TRBD2 (6 bases). Germline V CDR1 and CDR2: MRHNA, SNTAGT. V was clipped by 10 bases and J by 1 base, with 14 bases between them. CDR3 length: 13 amino acids. CDR3 region: CANAAGNSYEQYF. The CDR3 DNA reads TGTGCCAACGCGGCGGGGAATTCCTACGAGCAGTACTTC.

The V call is TRBV18, the J call TRBJ2-3; no firm D call. V lost 1 base and J 0 bases, leaving 11 bases between the germline ends. Germline V gives CDR1 KGHSH, CDR2 LQKENI. CDR3 length: 16 amino acids. CDR3 protein: CASSPLRSASTDTQYF. DNA of the CDR3: TGTGCCAGCTCACCACTTAGGAGCGCTAGCACAGATACGCAGTATTTT.

V gene TRBV27 combines with J gene TRBJ2-1; 8 nucleotides align to TRBD2. Germline trimming cut 3 bases from V and 8 bases from J; bases unmatched to any gene: 9. CDR1 is MNHEY and CDR2 is SMNVEV in the germline V gene (reference sequence). This CDR3 has 15 residues. The CDR3 loop reads CASSFIAGSTDEQFF. The CDR3 DNA follows: TGTGCCAGCAGTTTCATAGCGGGGTCTACTGATGAGCAGTTCTTC.

V usage is TRBV19 and J usage is TRBJ2-1, with D unresolved. CDR3 length: 15 amino acids. Trimming left V 6 bases short and J 1 base short, with 13 bases between. Germline CDR1 and CDR2: LNHDA and SQIVND (reference sequence). DNA for the CDR3: TGTGCCAGTAGCACGTCCTATTCTTCCTACAATGAGCAGTTCTTC. The encoded protein is CASSTSYSSYNEQFF.

This sequence joins TRBV28 and TRBJ1-6; a weak D match, TRBD1 (5 bases). In germline, CDR1 is MDHEN, CDR2 SYDVKM. V was shortened by 5 bases and J by 9 bases, with 14 bases between the two germline ends. The CDR3 runs to 14 residues. The CDR3 reads CASSGDGALSPLHF. As DNA, the CDR3 is TGTGCCAGCAGTGGGGATGGGGCGCTTTCACCCCTCCACTTT.

This clone was counted a single time. V and J are TRBV5-1 and TRBJ1-4, with 8 bases fitting TRBD1. With V trimmed by 5 bases and J by 0 bases, 6 bases remained unmatched. Looked up from germline, CDR1 is SGHRS and CDR2 is YFSETQ. The length of the CDR3 is 16 residues. CDR3 sequence (DNA): TGCGCCAGCAGATCGACAGGGGCTGCAACTAATGAAAAACTGTTTTTT. Translating gives CASRSTGAATNEKLFF.

This chain joins TRBV6-1 and TRBJ2-1; 9 positions match TRBD2. Germline V gene sequence: CDR1 MNHNS, CDR2 SASEGT. The CDR3 sequence is 16 residues long. J was trimmed by 5 bases and V by 4 bases; bases with no gene match: 9. In DNA, the CDR3 is TGTGCCAGCAGTGGGGCAAAGCGGGGGGTTAACAATGAGCAGTTCTTC. Protein product: CASSGAKRGVNNEQFF.

The chain employs TRBV2 and TRBJ1-1; tentatively, D is TRBD1 (5 bases). Looked up from germline, CDR1 is SNHLY and CDR2 is FYNNEI. The ends were cut back, 4 bases at V and 1 base at J, with 16 bases in the middle. The CDR3 is 16 residues long. The CDR3 reads CASSVRVGSRNTEAFF. The CDR3 nucleotides are TGTGCCAGCAGTGTCAGGGTCGGGTCGCGGAACACTGAAGCTTTCTTT.

This chain joins TRBV19 and TRBJ2-3; the match to TRBD1 covers 7 bases. V was pared by 4 bases and J by 6 bases, with 7 bases of the junction left unmatched. Germline assignment: CDR1 LNHDA and CDR2 SQIVND (reference sequence). The CDR3 is 14 amino acids. The CDR3 DNA is TGTGCCAGTAGTACCACTCTGACAGGGGATACGCAGTATTTT. This gives the protein CASSTTLTGDTQYF.

This chain uses TRBV30 with TRBJ2-1; D unresolved. The CDR3 is made up of 12 amino acids. V lost 5 bases and J 6 bases, leaving 11 bases between the germline ends. Germline V lookup: CDR1 GTSNPN, CDR2 SVGIG (reference sequence). As DNA, the CDR3 is TGTGCCTGGGCCCTAATATTCAATGAGCAGTTCTTC. It codes for CAWALIFNEQFF.

The chain uses TRBV4-1 and TRBJ2-5; a possible D gene is TRBD1 (6 bases). Germline CDR1 MGHRA, CDR2 YSYEKL. The CDR3 has 14 residues. The germline V and J ends were trimmed by 5 bases and 1 base, with 11 bases remaining between them. The DNA for the CDR3 is TGCGCCAGCAGCGATTGGACAGCCCAAGAGACCCAGTACTTC. Amino acid sequence: CASSDWTAQETQYF.

This chain links TRBV6-5 with TRBJ2-2; no clear D. Germline values: CDR1 MNHEY, CDR2 SVGAGI. The length of the CDR3 is 14 residues. The V end lost 5 bases, the J end lost 6 bases, and 13 bases lay between the germline ends. Written as DNA, the CDR3 is TGTGCCAGCAGTCCCCGGATACGGGCCGGGGAGCTGTTTTTT. This gives the protein CASSPRIRAGELFF.

CDR3 DNA: TGTGCCAGCAGCTTAGCGACAGGGATCATGAACACTGAAGCTTTCTTT. Its protein product is CASSLATGIMNTEAFF. This sequence joins TRBV7-9 and TRBJ1-1; 7 bases fit TRBD1. Trimming cost V 0 bases and J 0 bases; bases outside gene matches: 4. Germline V lookup: CDR1 SEHNR, CDR2 FQNEAQ (reference sequence). The CDR3 totals 16 residues. The full variable domain, with the rest looked up from reference TRBV7-9 and TRBJ1-1, is DTGVSQNPRHKITKRGQNVTFRCDPISEHNRLYWYRQTLGQGPEFLTYFQNEAQLEKSRLLSDRFSAERPKGSFSTLEIQRTEQGDSAMYLCASSLATGIMNTEAFFGQGTRLTVV.